This paragraph covers one TCR beta chain sequence. V lost 4 bases and J lost 2; bases outside the gene matches: 4. Per germline, CDR1 LGHNA and CDR2 YSLEER. The CDR3 extends over 15 amino acids. The data were obtained in a study of cytomegalovirus exposure and HLA in healthy donors. A multiplex PCR was run with 60 Vbeta primers and 13 Jbeta primers. Data came from immunoSEQ multiplex PCR; TCRdb stores just in-frame clones and leaves some out. This table holds about 84,000 clones, roughly 78% found once. This chain uses TRBV4-3 with TRBJ2-2; 7 nucleotides align to TRBD1. This TCR was recovered from a male donor in good health and CMV-seropositive. Specimen: PBMCs. CDR3: CASSRTGDNTGELFF. The CDR3 nucleotides read TGCGCCAGCAGCCGAACAGGGGATAACACCGGGGAGCTGTTTTTT.